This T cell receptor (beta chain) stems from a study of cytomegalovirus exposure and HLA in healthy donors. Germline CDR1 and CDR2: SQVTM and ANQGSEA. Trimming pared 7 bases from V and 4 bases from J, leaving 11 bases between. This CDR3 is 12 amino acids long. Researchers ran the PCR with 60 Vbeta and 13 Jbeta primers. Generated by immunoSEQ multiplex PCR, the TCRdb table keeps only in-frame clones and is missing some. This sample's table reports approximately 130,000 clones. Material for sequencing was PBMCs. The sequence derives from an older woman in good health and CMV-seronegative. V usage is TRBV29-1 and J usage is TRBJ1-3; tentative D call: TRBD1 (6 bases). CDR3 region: CSATGTGNTIYF. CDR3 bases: TGCAGCGCCACCGGGACAGGAAACACCATATATTTT.